The TCR beta chain described here comes from a study of cytomegalovirus exposure and HLA in healthy donors. General study findings and limits: Across donors, most TCRs were seen rarely, yet some public ones were widespread.

This clone was counted a single time. What it recognizes is unknown. PCR involved 60 Vbeta and 13 Jbeta primers. The assay was immunoSEQ multiplex PCR, and TCRdb's table has in-frame clones only and misses some. The profile shows over 85,000 clones, 73% of them singletons. V lost 2 bases to trimming and J lost 5 bases; unmatched junction nucleotides: 5. This CDR3 spans 14 amino acids. Germline V gene data show CDR1 as MNHEY and CDR2 as SVGAGI. The clonotype comes from a man aged 35 to 55 in good health and CMV-seronegative. The chain combines TRBV6-5 with TRBJ1-1, with 7 nucleotides matching TRBD1. The sample taken for sequencing was PBMCs. The CDR3 loop reads CASSYAAGGTEAFF. CDR3 coding DNA: TGTGCCAGCAGTTACGCTGCAGGGGGGACTGAAGCTTTCTTT.